Listed here are 9 T cell receptor beta chains from one sample, sequenced in a study of CD8 T cells in Susac syndrome. RNA, at roughly 0.45 to 1 ug, was reverse transcribed with random hexamers. TCRdb reprocessed the immunoSEQ multiplex PCR reads via MiXCR and lists one record per CDR3 protein. The data show around 230,000 distinct CDR3 sequences, about 95% seen once. The sample consisted of CD4+ T cells from PBMCs. Source of these receptors: a human donor with Susac syndrome.

This clonotype showed up just a few times. This rearrangement joins TRBV7-6 to TRBJ2-3, with 8 bases that match TRBD2. Germline CDR1 reads SGHVS; CDR2 reads FNYEAQ. With 1 base clipped from V and 0 bases from J, the junction kept 3 bases outside the gene matches. There are 16 residues in the CDR3. CDR3 sequence: CASSLGIAGSTDTQYF. The CDR3 DNA sequence: TGTGCCAGCAGCTTAGGGATAGCGGGGAGCACAGATACGCAGTATTTT.

This clonotype was detected only once. The rearrangement uses TRBV10-3 and TRBJ2-5; D uncertain. This CDR3 has 13 amino acids. The V and J ends lost 6 bases and 4 bases respectively, with 12 bases between them. CDR1 and CDR2 from the germline V gene are ENHRY and SYGVKD. In DNA, the CDR3 is TGTGCCATCAGCGCCGACCGGCCAGAGACCCAGTACTTC. It is translated as CAISADRPETQYF.

The genes are TRBV6-6 and TRBJ1-1; no clear D gene. Germline V gene sequence: CDR1 MNHNY, CDR2 SVGAGI (reference sequence). The CDR3 spans 13 residues. Trimming took 4 bases from V and 1 from J, leaving 7 bases between them. As DNA, the CDR3 is TGTGCCAGCAGTTTACCTACGAACACTGAAGCTTTCTTT. Protein product: CASSLPTNTEAFF.

The chain combines TRBV7-2 with TRBJ2-5; D unresolved. Trimming took off 5 bases at V and 2 bases at J, with 9 bases between the two ends. Germline V gene lookup returns CDR1 SGHTA and CDR2 FQGNSA. This CDR3 is 13 amino acids long. The CDR3 nucleotides are TGTGCCAGCAGCGATGGCAGGCAAGAGACCCAGTACTTC. This sequence encodes CASSDGRQETQYF.

V and J are TRBV20-1 and TRBJ2-5; TRBD2 agrees at 10 bases. With V trimmed by 1 base and J by 6 bases, 8 bases remained unmatched. The CDR3 spans 15 residues. Per germline, CDR1 DFQATT and CDR2 SNEGSKA (reference sequence). The CDR3 loop reads CSARVSSGSAKTQYF. CDR3 coding DNA: TGCAGTGCTAGAGTTTCTAGCGGGAGCGCAAAGACCCAGTACTTC.

This chain connects TRBV4-2 to TRBJ1-2; 7 bases are a match to TRBD1. CDR1 and CDR2 from the germline V gene are LGHNA and YNFKEQ. V lost 0 bases to trimming and J lost 4 bases; unmatched junction nucleotides: 5. The CDR3 contains 15 residues. The CDR3 DNA is TGTGCCAGCAGCCAAGATCGAGACAGGGCCTATGGCTACACCTTC. Protein product: CASSQDRDRAYGYTF.

The CDR3 is CSARDLQGNQPQHF. The DNA for the CDR3 is TGCAGTGCTAGAGATCTCCAGGGCAATCAGCCCCAGCATTTT. V and J are TRBV20-1 and TRBJ1-5; D is unclear. The germline V and J ends were trimmed by 0 bases and 2 bases, with 8 bases remaining between them. Germline V CDR1 and CDR2: DFQATT, SNEGSKA (reference sequence). The CDR3 length is 14 residues.

The chain links TRBV29-1 to TRBJ1-4; weak D call: TRBD1 (5 bases). The CDR3 is 11 residues long. Per the germline V gene, CDR1 is SQVTM and CDR2 is ANQGSEA. Trimming took off 3 bases at V and 11 bases at J, with 10 bases between the two ends. The CDR3 is CSVDTGPKLFF. The CDR3 nucleotides are TGCAGCGTTGATACAGGTCCGAAACTGTTTTTT.

This chain links TRBV9 with TRBJ2-3, with 10 bases fitting TRBD2. The germline V gene has CDR1 SGDLS and CDR2 YYNGEE. Unmatched junction bases numbered 5, after V lost 7 bases and J lost 6 bases. This CDR3 is built from 13 residues. The DNA of the CDR3 is TGTGCCAGCGAAGCGGGAGGGGGGGATACGCAGTATTTT. It yields the protein CASEAGGGDTQYF.